This TCR beta chain was sequenced for a study of T cell responses to AZD1222 COVID-19 vaccine. Whole-study results and caveats: The donor cohort was predominantly white British with a female majority, and clonal diversity may have been underestimated.

This CDR3 has 17 residues. V was pared by 2 bases and J by 4 bases, with 18 bases between. Germline-derived CDR1 and CDR2 are MRHNA and SNTAGT. Concerning this clone itself: Its antigen is unidentified.

The data were produced by immunoSEQ multiplex PCR, yet TCRdb's version contains in-frame clones alone and is incomplete. The sample includes fewer than 200,000 clones, 75% to 90% of them seen just once. The rearrangement uses TRBV6-4 and TRBJ1-5; D not certain. This receptor was identified in an adult in good health. The sequencing used peripheral blood, collected on day 0 of AZD1222 vaccination. The CDR3, as DNA: TGTGCCAGCAGTGACATCGACTTCTTAGGCGGAAATCAGCCCCAGCATTTT. Amino acid sequence: CASSDIDFLGGNQPQHF.